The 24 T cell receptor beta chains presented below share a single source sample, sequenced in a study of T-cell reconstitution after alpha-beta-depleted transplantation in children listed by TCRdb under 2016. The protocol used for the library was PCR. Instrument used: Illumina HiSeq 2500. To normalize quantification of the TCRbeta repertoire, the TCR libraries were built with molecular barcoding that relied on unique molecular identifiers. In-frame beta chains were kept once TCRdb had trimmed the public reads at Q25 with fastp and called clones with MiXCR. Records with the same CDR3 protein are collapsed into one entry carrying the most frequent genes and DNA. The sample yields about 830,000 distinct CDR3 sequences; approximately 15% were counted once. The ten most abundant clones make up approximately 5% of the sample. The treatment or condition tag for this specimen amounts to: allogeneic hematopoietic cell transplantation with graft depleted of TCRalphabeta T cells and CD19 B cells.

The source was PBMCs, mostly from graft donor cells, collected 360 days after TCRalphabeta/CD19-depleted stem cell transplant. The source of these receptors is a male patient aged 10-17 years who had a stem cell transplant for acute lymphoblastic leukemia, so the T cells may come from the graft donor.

Here the CDR3 reads CAISDGGLGNQPQHF. Written as DNA, the CDR3 is TGTGCCATCAGTGATGGGGGATTGGGCAATCAGCCCCAGCATTTT. V usage is TRBV10-3 and J usage is TRBJ1-5; D might be TRBD1 (5 bases). Germline V lookup: CDR1 ENHRY, CDR2 SYGVKD. Trimming stripped 3 bases from V and 2 bases from J, with 11 bases between. The CDR3 extends over 15 amino acids.

CDR3 sequence reads: CAISEFTYEQYF. In nucleotides, the CDR3 is TGTGCCATCAGTGAGTTTACCTACGAGCAGTACTTC. The chain combines TRBV10-3 with TRBJ2-7, with no clear D. This CDR3 is built from 12 residues. V was shortened by 1 base and J by 2 bases, with 3 bases between the two germline ends. Germline V gene sequence: CDR1 ENHRY, CDR2 SYGVKD.

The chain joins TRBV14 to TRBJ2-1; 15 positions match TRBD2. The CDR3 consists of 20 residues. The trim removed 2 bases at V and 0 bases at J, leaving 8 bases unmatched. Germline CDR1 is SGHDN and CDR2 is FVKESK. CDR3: CASSQLSGTSGRSSYNEQFF. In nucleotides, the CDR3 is TGTGCCAGCAGCCAACTATCCGGGACTAGCGGGAGGAGCTCCTACAATGAGCAGTTCTTC.

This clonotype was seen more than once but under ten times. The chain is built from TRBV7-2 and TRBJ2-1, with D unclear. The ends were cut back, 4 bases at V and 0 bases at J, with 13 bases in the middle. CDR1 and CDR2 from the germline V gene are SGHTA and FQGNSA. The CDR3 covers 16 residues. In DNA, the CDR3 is TGTGCCAGCAGCTCATTCGGACGGTCCTCCTACAATGAGCAGTTCTTC. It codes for CASSSFGRSSYNEQFF.

CDR3: CASSLKAASTDTQYF. Here the CDR3 DNA reads TGTGCCAGCAGTTTAAAGGCGGCCAGCACAGATACGCAGTATTTT. The chain has TRBV12-3 or TRBV12-4 and TRBJ2-3; no reliable D call. This CDR3 comprises 15 residues. Between the trimmed V and J ends, which lost 2 bases and 0 bases, there was a span of 9 bases.

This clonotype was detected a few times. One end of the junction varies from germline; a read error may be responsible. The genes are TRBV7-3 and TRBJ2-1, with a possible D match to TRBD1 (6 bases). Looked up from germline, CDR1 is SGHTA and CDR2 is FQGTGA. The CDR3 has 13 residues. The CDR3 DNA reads TGTTCCAGCAGCTTAACGAGGGGGAATGAGCAGTTCTTC. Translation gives CSSSLTRGNEQFF.

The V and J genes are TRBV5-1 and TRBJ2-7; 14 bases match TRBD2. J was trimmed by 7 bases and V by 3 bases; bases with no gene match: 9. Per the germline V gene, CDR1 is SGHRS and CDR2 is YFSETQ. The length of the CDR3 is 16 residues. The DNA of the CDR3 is TGCGCCAGCAGCTCCCTGGGACTAGCGGGAGTGGGTGAGCAGTACTTC. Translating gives CASSSLGLAGVGEQYF. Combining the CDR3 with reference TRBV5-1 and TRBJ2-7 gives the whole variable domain KAGVTQTPRYLIKTRGQQVTLSCSPISGHRSVSWYQQTPGQGLQFLFEYFSETQRNKGNFPGRFSGRQFSNSRSEMNVSTLELGDSALYLCASSSLGLAGVGEQYFGPGTRLTVT.

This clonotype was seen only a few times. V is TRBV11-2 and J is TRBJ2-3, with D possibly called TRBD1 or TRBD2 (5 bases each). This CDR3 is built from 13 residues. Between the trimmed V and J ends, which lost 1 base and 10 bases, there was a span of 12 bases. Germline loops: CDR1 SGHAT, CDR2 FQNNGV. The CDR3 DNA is TGTGCCAGCAGCTTAGGGGGGACGGCCCCGCAGTATTTT. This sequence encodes CASSLGGTAPQYF.

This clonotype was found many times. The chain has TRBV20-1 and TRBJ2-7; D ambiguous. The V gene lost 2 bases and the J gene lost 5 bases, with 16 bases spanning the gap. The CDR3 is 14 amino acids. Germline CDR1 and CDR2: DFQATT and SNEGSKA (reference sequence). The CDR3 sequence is CSARSHNNPDEQYF. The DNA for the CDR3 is TGCAGTGCTAGAAGCCACAATAATCCTGACGAGCAGTACTTC.

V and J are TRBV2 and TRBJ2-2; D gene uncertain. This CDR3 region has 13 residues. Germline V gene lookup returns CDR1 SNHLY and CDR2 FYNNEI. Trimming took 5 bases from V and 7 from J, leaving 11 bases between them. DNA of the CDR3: TGTGCCAGCAGTACGGATGCCAACGGGGAGCTGTTTTTT. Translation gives CASSTDANGELFF.

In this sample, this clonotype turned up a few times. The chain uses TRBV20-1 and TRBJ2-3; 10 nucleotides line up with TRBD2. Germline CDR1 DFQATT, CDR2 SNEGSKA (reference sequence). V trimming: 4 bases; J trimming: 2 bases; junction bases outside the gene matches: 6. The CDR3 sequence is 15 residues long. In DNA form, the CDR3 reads TGCAGTGCTACTCTAGCGGGAGTGTCCACAGATACGCAGTATTTT. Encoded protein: CSATLAGVSTDTQYF.

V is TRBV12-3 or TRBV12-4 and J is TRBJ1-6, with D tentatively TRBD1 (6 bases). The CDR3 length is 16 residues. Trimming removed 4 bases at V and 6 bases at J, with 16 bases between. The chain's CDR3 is CASSSRRDKSNSPLHF. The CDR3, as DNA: TGTGCCAGCAGTTCCCGGAGGGACAAATCTAATTCACCCCTCCACTTT.

Here the CDR3 reads CASSKNPGTGNLDTQYF. The CDR3 nucleotides are TGTGCCAGCAGTAAAAACCCCGGGACAGGGAATTTGGATACGCAGTATTTT. This chain uses TRBV7-3 with TRBJ2-3; 9 bases agree with TRBD1. The CDR3 is made up of 17 amino acids. The V segment lost 6 bases and the J segment 6 bases; nucleotides outside the gene matches: 16. Per the germline V gene, CDR1 is SGHTA and CDR2 is FQGTGA.

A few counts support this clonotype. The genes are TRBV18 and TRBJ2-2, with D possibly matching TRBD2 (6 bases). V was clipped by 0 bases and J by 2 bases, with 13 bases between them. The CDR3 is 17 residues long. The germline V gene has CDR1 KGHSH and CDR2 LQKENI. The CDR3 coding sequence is TGTGCCAGCTCACCACCCTGGAGTAGCGGTAACACCGGGGAGCTGTTTTTT. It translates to CASSPPWSSGNTGELFF.

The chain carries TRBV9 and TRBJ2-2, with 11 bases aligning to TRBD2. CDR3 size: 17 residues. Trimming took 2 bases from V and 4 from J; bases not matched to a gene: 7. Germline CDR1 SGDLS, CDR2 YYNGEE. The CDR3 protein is CASSVRGTSGVTGELFF. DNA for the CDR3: TGTGCCAGCAGCGTTAGAGGGACTAGCGGAGTCACCGGGGAGCTGTTTTTT.

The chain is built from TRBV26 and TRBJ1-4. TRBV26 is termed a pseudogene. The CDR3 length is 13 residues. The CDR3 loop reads CASSSPGPEKLFF. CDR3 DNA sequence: TGTGCCAGCAGTTCTCCGGGGCCCGAAAAACTGTTTTTT.

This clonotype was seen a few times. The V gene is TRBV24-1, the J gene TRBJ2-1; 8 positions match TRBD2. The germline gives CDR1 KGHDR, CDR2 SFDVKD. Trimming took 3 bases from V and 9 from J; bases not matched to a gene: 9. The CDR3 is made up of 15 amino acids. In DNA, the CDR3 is TGTGCCACCAGTGATACCGGGACTAGAGGAGCTGAGCAGTTCTTC. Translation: CATSDTGTRGAEQFF.

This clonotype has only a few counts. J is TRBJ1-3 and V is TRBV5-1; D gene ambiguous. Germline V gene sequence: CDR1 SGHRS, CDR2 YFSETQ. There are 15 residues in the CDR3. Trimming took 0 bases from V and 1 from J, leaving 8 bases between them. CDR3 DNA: TGCGCCAGCAGCTTGGTCTCCGGTTCTGGAAACACCATATATTTT. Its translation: CASSLVSGSGNTIYF.

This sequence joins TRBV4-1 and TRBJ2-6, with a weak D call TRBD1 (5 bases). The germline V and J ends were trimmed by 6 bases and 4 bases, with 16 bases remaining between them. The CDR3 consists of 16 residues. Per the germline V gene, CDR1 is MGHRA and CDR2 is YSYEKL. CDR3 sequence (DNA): TGCGCCAGCAGTCACCATGGGGCGAGGGGGGCCAACGTCCTGACTTTC. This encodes CASSHHGARGANVLTF.

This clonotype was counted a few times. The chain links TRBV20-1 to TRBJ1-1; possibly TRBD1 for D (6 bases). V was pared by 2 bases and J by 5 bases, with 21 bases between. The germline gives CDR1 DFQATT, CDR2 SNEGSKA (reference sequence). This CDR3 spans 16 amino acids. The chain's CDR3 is CSARRGRARGGTEAFF. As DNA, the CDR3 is TGCAGTGCTAGACGTGGACGGGCCAGGGGAGGAACTGAAGCTTTCTTT.

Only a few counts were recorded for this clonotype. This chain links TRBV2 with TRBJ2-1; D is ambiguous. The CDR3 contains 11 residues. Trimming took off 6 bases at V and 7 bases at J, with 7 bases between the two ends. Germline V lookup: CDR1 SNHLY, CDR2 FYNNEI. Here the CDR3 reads CASRVWNEQFF. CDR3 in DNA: TGTGCCAGCAGGGTTTGGAATGAGCAGTTCTTC.

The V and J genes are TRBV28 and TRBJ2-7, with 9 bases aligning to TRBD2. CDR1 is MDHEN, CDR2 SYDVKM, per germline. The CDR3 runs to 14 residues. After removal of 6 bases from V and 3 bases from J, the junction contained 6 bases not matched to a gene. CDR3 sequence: CASRALAGYYEQYF. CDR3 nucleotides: TGTGCCAGCAGAGCCCTAGCGGGGTACTACGAGCAGTACTTC.

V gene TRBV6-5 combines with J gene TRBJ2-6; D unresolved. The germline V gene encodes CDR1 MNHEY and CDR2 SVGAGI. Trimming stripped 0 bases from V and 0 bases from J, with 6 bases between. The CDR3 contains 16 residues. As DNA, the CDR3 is TGTGCCAGCAGTTACTCCGTTTTCTCTGGGGCCAACGTCCTGACTTTC. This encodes CASSYSVFSGANVLTF.

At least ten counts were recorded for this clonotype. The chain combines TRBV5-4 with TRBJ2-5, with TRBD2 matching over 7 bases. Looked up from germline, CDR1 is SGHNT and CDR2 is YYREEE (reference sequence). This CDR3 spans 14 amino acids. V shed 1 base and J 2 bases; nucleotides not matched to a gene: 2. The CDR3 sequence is CASSLTGRQETQYF. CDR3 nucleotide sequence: TGTGCCAGCAGCTTGACCGGGAGGCAAGAGACCCAGTACTTC.